This T cell receptor (beta chain) emerged from a study of Graves' ophthalmopathy and Graves' hyperthyroidism. Study context: By definition, stable hyperthyroidism involved no ophthalmopathy within 18 months of follow-up.

The CDR3 has 14 residues. Germline CDR1 SEHNR, CDR2 FQNEAQ (reference sequence). The V gene lost 5 bases and the J gene lost 0 bases, with 8 bases spanning the gap. This clonotype was observed many times. The study amplified TCR beta CDR3 regions using RNA transcripts. First-round RT-PCR employed HTBI primers, with a second-round multiplex PCR after it. MiXCR, applied by TCRdb to the multiplex PCR reads, yields one record per CDR3 protein. The sample comprises about 550,000 distinct CDR3 sequences, less than 40% of which are singletons, and about 4.2% rests with the top ten. This TCR was recovered from an adult man with Graves' hyperthyroidism. The rearrangement joins TRBV7-9 to TRBJ1-3; D call uncertain. Material: peripheral blood or thyroid tissue (not recorded which). The CDR3 region has the DNA TGTGCCAGCAGCGTTCGTAACTCTGGAAACACCATATATTTT. Translated, it gives CASSVRNSGNTIYF.